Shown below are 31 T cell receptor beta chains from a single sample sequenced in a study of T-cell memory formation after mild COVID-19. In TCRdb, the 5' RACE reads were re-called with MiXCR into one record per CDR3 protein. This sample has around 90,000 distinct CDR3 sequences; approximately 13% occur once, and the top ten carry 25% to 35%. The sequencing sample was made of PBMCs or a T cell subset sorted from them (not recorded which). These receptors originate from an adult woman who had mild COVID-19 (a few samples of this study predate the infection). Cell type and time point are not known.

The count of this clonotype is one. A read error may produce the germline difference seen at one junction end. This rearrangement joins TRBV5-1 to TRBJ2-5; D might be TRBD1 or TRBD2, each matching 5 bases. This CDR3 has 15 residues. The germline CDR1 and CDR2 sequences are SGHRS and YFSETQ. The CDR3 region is CAGSPSRGYQETQYF. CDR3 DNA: TGCGCCGGCAGCCCCTCGAGGGGATACCAAGAGACCCAGTACTTC.

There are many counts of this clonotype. The CDR3 reads CSARGGGVSPSYEQYF. Here the CDR3 DNA reads TGCAGTGCTAGAGGGGGTGGGGTCTCTCCCTCCTACGAGCAGTACTTC. This rearrangement joins TRBV20-1 to TRBJ2-7; unclear D gene. This CDR3 has 16 amino acids. V lost 1 base, J lost 0 bases, and 16 bases lay in between. Germline V lookup: CDR1 DFQATT, CDR2 SNEGSKA (reference sequence).

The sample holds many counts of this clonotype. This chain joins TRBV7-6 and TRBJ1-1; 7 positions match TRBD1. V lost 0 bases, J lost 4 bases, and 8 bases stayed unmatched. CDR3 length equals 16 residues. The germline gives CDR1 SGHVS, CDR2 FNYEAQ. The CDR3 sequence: CASSLAGRGLRTEAFF. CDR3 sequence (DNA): TGTGCCAGCAGCTTAGCGGGCAGGGGGTTACGCACTGAAGCTTTCTTT.

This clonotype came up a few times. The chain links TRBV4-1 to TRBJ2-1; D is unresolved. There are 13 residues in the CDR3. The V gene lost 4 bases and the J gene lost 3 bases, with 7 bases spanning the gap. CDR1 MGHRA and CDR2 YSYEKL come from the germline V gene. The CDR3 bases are TGCGCCAGCAGCCGGGGTGACTACAATGAGCAGTTCTTC. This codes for CASSRGDYNEQFF.

The CDR3 loop is CASSSAGTSANPTYEQYF. The CDR3 DNA reads TGTGCCAGCAGCTCCGCCGGGACTAGCGCCAATCCCACCTACGAGCAGTACTTC. This chain links TRBV7-8 with TRBJ2-7; 10 bases line up with TRBD2. CDR3 length: 18 amino acids. V lost 4 bases and J lost 2; bases outside the gene matches: 14. Germline V gene lookup returns CDR1 SGHVS and CDR2 FQNEAQ.

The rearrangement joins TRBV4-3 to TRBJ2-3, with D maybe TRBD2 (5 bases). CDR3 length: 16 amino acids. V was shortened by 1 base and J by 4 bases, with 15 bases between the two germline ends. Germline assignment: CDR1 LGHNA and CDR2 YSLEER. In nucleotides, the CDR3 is TGCGCCAGCAGCCAAGTCGGGGAGCGCCGGGCAGATACGCAGTATTTT. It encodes CASSQVGERRADTQYF.

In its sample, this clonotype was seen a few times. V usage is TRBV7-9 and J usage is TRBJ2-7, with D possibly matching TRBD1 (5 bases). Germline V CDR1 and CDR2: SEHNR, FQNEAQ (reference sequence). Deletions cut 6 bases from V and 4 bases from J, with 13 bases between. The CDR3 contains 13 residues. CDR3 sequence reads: CASSPTAGYEQYF. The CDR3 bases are TGTGCCAGCAGTCCGACGGCAGGGTACGAGCAGTACTTC.

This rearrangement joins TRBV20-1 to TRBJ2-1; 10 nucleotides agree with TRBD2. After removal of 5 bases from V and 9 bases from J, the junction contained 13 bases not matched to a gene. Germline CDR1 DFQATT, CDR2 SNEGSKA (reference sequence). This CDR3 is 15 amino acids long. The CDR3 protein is CSARYSGRSIGEQFF. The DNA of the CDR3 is TGCAGTGCTCGCTATAGCGGGAGGTCTATTGGTGAGCAGTTCTTC.

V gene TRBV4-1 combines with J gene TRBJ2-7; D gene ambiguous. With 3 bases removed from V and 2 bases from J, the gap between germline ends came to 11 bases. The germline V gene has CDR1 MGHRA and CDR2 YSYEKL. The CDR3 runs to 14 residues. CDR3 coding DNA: TGCGCCAGCAGCCATGAGCCCAGCACCTACGAGCAGTACTTC. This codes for CASSHEPSTYEQYF.

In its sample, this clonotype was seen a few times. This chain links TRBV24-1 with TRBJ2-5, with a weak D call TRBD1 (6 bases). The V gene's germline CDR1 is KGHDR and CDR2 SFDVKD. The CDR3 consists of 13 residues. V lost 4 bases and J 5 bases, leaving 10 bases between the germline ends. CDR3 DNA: TGTGCCACCAGTGACCCAACAGGGGAGACCCAGTACTTC. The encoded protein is CATSDPTGETQYF.

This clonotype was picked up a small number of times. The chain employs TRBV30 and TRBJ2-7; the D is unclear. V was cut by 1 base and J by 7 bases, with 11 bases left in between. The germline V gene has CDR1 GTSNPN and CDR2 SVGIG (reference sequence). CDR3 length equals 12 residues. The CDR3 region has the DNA TGTGCCTGGAGTGGTGTCGGCAGGGAGCAGTACTTC. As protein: CAWSGVGREQYF.

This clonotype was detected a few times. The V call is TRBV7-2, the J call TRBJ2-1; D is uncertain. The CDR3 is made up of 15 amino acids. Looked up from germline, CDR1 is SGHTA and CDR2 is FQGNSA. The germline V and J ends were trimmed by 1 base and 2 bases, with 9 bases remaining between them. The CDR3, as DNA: TGTGCCAGCAGCTTAGAGGTTACAGCCTACAATGAGCAGTTCTTC. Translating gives CASSLEVTAYNEQFF.

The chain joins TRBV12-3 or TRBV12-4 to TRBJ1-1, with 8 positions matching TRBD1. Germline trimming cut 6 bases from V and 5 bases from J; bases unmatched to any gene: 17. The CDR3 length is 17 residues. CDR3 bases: TGTGCCAGCAGCCTACAGCGACAGGGGCGATGGCGGACTGAAGCTTTCTTT. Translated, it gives CASSLQRQGRWRTEAFF.

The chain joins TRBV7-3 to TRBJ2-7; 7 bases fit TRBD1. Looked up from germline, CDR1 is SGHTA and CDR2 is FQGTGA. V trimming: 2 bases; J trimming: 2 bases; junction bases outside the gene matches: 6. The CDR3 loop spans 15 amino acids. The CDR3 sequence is CASSLLGDSAYEQYF. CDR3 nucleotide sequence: TGTGCCAGCAGCTTATTGGGGGACAGCGCCTACGAGCAGTACTTC. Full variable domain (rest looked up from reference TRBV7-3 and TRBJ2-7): GAGVSQTPSNKVTEKGKYVELRCDPISGHTALYWYRQSLGQGPEFLIYFQGTGAADDSGLPNDRFFAVRPEGSVSTLKIQRTERGDSAVYLCASSLLGDSAYEQYFGPGTRLTVT.

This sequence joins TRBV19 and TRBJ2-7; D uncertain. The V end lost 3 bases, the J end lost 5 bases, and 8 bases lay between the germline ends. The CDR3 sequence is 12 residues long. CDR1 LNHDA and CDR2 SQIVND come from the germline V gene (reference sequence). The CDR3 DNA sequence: TGTGCCAGTAGTATGTCAGAGGACGAGCAGTACTTC. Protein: CASSMSEDEQYF.

The CDR3 coding sequence is TGCAGTGCTAGTTCAGGTCTCCAGGACTACACCTTC. Its translation is CSASSGLQDYTF. The V gene is TRBV20-1, the J gene TRBJ1-2; no firm D call. Germline loops: CDR1 DFQATT, CDR2 SNEGSKA (reference sequence). This CDR3 contains 12 residues. Trimming cost V 3 bases and J 10 bases, with 15 bases left between them.

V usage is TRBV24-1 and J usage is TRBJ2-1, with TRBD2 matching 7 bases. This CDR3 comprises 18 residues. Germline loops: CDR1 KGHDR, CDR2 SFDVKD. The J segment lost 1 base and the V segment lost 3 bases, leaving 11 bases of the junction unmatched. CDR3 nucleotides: TGTGCCACCAGTGATACTCGGACTAGACTAAAATCCTACAATGAGCAGTTCTTC. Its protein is CATSDTRTRLKSYNEQFF.

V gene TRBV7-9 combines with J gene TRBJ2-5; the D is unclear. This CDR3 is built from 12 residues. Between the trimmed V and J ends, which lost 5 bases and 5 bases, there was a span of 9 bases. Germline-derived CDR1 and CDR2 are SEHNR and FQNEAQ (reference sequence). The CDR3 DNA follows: TGTGCCAGCAGCCTAATTCTTGAGACCCAGTACTTC. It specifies CASSLILETQYF.

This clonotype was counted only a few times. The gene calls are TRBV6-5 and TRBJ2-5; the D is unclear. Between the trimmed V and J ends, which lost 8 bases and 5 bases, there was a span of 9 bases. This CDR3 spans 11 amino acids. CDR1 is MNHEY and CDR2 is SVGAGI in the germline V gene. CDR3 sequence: CASGVRETQYF. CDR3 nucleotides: TGTGCCAGCGGGGTCCGGGAGACCCAGTACTTC.

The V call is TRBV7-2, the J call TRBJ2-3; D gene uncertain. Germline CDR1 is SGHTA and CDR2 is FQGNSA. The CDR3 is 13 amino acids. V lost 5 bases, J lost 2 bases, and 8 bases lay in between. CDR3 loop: CASSLDVTDTQYF. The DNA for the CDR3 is TGTGCCAGCAGCCTGGACGTCACAGATACGCAGTATTTT.

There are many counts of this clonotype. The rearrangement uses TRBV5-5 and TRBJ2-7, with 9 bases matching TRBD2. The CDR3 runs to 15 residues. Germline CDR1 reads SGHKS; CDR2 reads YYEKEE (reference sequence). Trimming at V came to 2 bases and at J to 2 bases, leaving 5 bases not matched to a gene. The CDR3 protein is CASSLGLAGPYEQYF. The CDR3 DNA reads TGTGCCAGCAGCTTAGGTCTAGCGGGACCCTACGAGCAGTACTTC.

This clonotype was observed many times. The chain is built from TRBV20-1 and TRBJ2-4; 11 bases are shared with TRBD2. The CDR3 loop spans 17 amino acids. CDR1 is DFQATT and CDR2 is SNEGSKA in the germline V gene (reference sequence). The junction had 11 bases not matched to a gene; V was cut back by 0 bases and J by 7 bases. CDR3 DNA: TGCAGTGCTAGAGATCATGGACTAGCGGGTTTCGTTAACATTCAGTACTTC. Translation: CSARDHGLAGFVNIQYF.

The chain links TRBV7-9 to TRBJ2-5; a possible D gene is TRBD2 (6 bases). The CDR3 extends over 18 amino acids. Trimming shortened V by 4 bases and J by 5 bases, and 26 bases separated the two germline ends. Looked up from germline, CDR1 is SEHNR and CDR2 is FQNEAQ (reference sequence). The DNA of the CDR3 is TGTGCCAGCAGCTCTTCTCGAGCGGGTCGTCCTCAGATGGAGACCCAGTACTTC. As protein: CASSSSRAGRPQMETQYF.

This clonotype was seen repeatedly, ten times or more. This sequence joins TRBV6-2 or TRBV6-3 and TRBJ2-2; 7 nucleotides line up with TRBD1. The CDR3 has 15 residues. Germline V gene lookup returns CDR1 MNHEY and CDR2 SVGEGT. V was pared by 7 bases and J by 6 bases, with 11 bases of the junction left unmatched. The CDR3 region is CASTSGTEDSGELFF. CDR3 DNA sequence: TGTGCCAGCACATCCGGGACAGAGGATTCCGGGGAGCTGTTTTTT.

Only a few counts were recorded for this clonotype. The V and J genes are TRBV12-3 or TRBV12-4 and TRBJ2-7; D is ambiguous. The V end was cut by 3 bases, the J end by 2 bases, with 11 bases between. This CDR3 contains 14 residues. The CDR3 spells CASSFQLSTYEQYF. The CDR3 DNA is TGTGCCAGCAGTTTCCAGCTCTCAACCTACGAGCAGTACTTC.

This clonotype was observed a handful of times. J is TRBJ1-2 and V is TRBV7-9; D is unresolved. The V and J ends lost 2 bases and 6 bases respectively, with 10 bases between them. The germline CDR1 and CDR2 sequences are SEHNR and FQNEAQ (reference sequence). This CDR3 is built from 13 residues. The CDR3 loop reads CASSLIWEDGYTF. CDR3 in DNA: TGTGCCAGCAGCTTAATCTGGGAGGATGGCTACACCTTC.

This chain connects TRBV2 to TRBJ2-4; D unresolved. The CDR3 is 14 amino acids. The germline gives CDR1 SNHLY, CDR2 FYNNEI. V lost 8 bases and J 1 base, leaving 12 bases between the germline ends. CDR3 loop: CASLSPGAKNIQYF. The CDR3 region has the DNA TGTGCCAGCTTATCGCCGGGTGCCAAAAACATTCAGTACTTC.

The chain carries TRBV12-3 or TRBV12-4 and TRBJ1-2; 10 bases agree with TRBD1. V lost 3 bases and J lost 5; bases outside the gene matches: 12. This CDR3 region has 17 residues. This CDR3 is CASSFLGQGVIGYGYTF. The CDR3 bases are TGTGCCAGCAGTTTTTTAGGACAGGGGGTGATTGGGTATGGCTACACCTTC.

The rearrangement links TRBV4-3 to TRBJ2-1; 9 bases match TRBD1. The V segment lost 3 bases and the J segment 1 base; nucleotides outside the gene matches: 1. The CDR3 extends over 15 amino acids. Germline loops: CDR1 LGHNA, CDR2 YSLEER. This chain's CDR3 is CASSQGQGSYNEQFF. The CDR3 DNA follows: TGCGCCAGCAGCCAGGGACAGGGATCCTACAATGAGCAGTTCTTC.

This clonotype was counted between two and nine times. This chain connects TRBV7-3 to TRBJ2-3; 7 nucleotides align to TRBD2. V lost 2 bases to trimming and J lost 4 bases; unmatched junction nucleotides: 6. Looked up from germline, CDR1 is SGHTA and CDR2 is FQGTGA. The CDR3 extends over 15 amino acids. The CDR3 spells CASSLGLGGPDTQYF. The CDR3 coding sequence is TGTGCCAGCAGCTTAGGACTAGGAGGCCCAGATACGCAGTATTTT.

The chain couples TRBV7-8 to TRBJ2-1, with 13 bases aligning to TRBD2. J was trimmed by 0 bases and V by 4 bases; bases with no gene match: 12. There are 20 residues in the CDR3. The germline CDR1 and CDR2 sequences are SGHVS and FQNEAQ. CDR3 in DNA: TGTGCCAGCAGCTCAACACTAGCGGGGGGGCCGAGGTACTCCTACAATGAGCAGTTCTTC. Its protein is CASSSTLAGGPRYSYNEQFF.